One and the same sample provided the 10 T cell receptor beta chains below, sequenced in a study of cytotoxic CD8 clonotypes in ibrutinib-treated CLL. Clones were sequenced by immunoSEQ multiplex PCR, and TCRdb holds only the in-frame ones, with some missing. The repertoire holds some 92,000 clones, with around 77% as singletons. Sequenced material: PBMCs, taken after 24 months of ibrutinib treatment. These receptors all stem from a human donor with chronic lymphocytic leukemia.

The table lists this clone with a count of one. The gene calls are TRBV20-1 and TRBJ2-5; D is ambiguous. Trimming removed 5 bases at V and 8 bases at J, with 12 bases between. The CDR3 is 11 amino acids. CDR1 and CDR2 from the germline V gene are DFQATT and SNEGSKA (reference sequence). CDR3 loop: CSASRGPTQYF. The CDR3 DNA sequence: TGCAGTGCTTCCCGTGGCCCTACCCAGTACTTC.

This clone has only one observation. This chain joins TRBV7-9 and TRBJ2-7; D unclear. The length of the CDR3 is 11 residues. Trimming stripped 5 bases from V and 4 bases from J, with 6 bases between. Germline CDR1 and CDR2: SEHNR and FQNEAQ (reference sequence). The CDR3 loop is CASSLEYEQYF. CDR3 nucleotides: TGTGCCAGCAGCCTCGAGTACGAGCAGTACTTC.

The V and J genes are TRBV19 and TRBJ2-2; 10 nucleotides align to TRBD2. V trimming: 2 bases; J trimming: 5 bases; junction bases outside the gene matches: 11. Looked up from germline, CDR1 is LNHDA and CDR2 is SQIVND (reference sequence). The CDR3 has 18 amino acids. CDR3 in DNA: TGTGCCAGTAGTATATATGGGCCCAGCGGGGGGGCGACCGGGGAGCTGTTTTTT. It translates to CASSIYGPSGGATGELFF.

J is TRBJ1-6 and V is TRBV6-1; D is unresolved. The CDR3 has 14 residues. Trimming left V 0 bases short and J 9 bases short, with 9 bases between. Germline lookup yields CDR1 MNHNS and CDR2 SASEGT. CDR3 protein: CASSEAPTASPLHF. As DNA, the CDR3 is TGTGCCAGCAGTGAAGCTCCGACCGCTTCACCCCTCCACTTT.

The chain links TRBV9 to TRBJ2-1, with 10 positions matching TRBD2. Germline V CDR1 and CDR2: SGDLS, YYNGEE. The V and J ends lost 4 bases and 6 bases, in that order; junction bases with no gene match: 13. CDR3 length equals 17 residues. The DNA for the CDR3 is TGTGCCAGCAGCTCAAGGCTACTAGCGGGAACGGGCAATGAGCAGTTCTTC. It yields the protein CASSSRLLAGTGNEQFF.

The chain joins TRBV29-1 to TRBJ2-3, with 11 nucleotides matching TRBD2. Germline values: CDR1 SQVTM, CDR2 ANQGSEA. V gave up 6 bases and J gave up 6 bases; unmatched junction bases: 8. The length of the CDR3 is 14 residues. CDR3 in amino acids: CSVISGGAGDTQYF. In nucleotides, the CDR3 is TGCAGCGTCATTAGCGGGGGGGCCGGGGATACGCAGTATTTT.

V gene TRBV19 combines with J gene TRBJ2-1; 14 bases fit TRBD2. J lost 1 base, V lost 5 bases, and 4 bases had no gene match. Germline V lookup: CDR1 LNHDA, CDR2 SQIVND (reference sequence). The CDR3 covers 17 residues. CDR3 protein: CASSARLAGGSYNEQFF. CDR3 nucleotides: TGTGCCAGTAGTGCCCGACTAGCGGGGGGGTCCTACAATGAGCAGTTCTTC.

The rearrangement joins TRBV4-1 to TRBJ2-7; 12 bases fit TRBD2. This CDR3 is 17 amino acids long. V gave up 2 bases and J gave up 6 bases; unmatched junction bases: 11. Germline-derived CDR1 and CDR2 are MGHRA and YSYEKL. The DNA for the CDR3 is TGCGCCAGCAGCCAATTTAGAGGGGGGACTAGCGGGTTCGAGCAGTACTTC. Translated, it gives CASSQFRGGTSGFEQYF.

The chain combines TRBV9 with TRBJ1-3; perhaps TRBD1 as D (5 bases). This CDR3 contains 18 residues. The V gene lost 0 bases and the J gene lost 0 bases, with 16 bases spanning the gap. The germline gives CDR1 SGDLS, CDR2 YYNGEE. Here the CDR3 DNA reads TGTGCCAGCAGCGTAGGCCCTCCGGGGACCCTCTCTGGAAACACCATATATTTT. Amino acids: CASSVGPPGTLSGNTIYF.

This rearrangement joins TRBV11-1 to TRBJ1-1; D remains ambiguous. Germline-derived CDR1 and CDR2 are SGHAT and FQDESV (reference sequence). V was clipped by 3 bases and J by 5 bases, with 7 bases between them. The CDR3 is 12 amino acids. The CDR3 here is CASSFAGTEAFF. The DNA of the CDR3 is TGTGCCAGCAGCTTCGCGGGAACTGAAGCTTTCTTT.